This TCR beta chain stems from a study of cytomegalovirus exposure and HLA in healthy donors. This CDR3 is 17 amino acids long. Trimming left V 1 base short and J 2 bases short, with 15 bases between. CDR1 SGHVS and CDR2 FNYEAQ come from the germline V gene. Study-wide results and limits: Compared with the approximately 700-donor mean, an Asian-associated ancestry cluster reportedly had fewer N-insertions, according to a later analysis. Follow-up analysis found HLA locus-dependent TCR association rates, highest for DRB1 and lowest for HLA-C. The study assumed roughly uniform donor sequencing depth for presence/absence analyses.

Both 60 Vbeta primers and 13 Jbeta primers went into the PCR. Some clones are missing from TCRdb's copy, which holds only in-frame ones; the method was immunoSEQ multiplex PCR. This sample has some 200,000 clones; around 74% occur once, and the top ten carry 1.5%. Turning to this clone: Its specificity is unknown.

Material for sequencing was PBMCs. The rearrangement joins TRBV7-6 to TRBJ1-3; D is unresolved. The sequence came from a girl aged 5-17 years in good health and CMV-seropositive. This CDR3 is CASSLEEATLAGNTIYF. For the CDR3, the DNA is TGTGCCAGCAGCTTAGAGGAGGCGACATTGGCTGGAAACACCATATATTTT.